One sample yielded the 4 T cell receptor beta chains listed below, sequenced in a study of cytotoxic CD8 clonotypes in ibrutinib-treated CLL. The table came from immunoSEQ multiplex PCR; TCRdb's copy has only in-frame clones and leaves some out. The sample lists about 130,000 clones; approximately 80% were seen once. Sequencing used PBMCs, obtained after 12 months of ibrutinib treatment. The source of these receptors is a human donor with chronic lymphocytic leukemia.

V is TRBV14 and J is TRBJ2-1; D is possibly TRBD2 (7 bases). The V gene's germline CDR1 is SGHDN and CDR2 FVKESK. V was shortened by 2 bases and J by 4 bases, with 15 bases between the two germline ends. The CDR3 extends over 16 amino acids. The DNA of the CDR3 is TGTGCCAGCAGCCAATGGGCGGGGGCAGCTTACAATGAGCAGTTCTTC. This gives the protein CASSQWAGAAYNEQFF.

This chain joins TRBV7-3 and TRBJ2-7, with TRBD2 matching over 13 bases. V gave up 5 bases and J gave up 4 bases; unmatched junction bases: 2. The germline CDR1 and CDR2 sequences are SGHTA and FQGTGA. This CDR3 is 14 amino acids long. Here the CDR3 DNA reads TGTGCCAGCAGCCGGACTAGCGGGAGTTACGAGCAGTACTTC. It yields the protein CASSRTSGSYEQYF.

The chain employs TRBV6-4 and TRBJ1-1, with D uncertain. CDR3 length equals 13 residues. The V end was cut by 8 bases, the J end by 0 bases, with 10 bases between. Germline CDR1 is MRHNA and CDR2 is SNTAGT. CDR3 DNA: TGTGCCAGCTCCCCCAGCATGAACACTGAAGCTTTCTTT. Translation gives CASSPSMNTEAFF.

The CDR3 protein is CASSHAAGIREQYF. CDR3 bases: TGTGCCAGCAGCCATGCGGCAGGGATCCGCGAGCAGTACTTC. The V call is TRBV7-8, the J call TRBJ2-7; tentatively, D is TRBD1 (5 bases). The germline V gene encodes CDR1 SGHVS and CDR2 FQNEAQ. This CDR3 has 14 residues. V lost 5 bases, J lost 6 bases, and 17 bases lay in between.